The rows below give T cell receptor beta chains drawn from one sample of a study of HIV-infected patients and healthy controls. MiXCR, run by TCRdb on the 5' RACE reads, gives a single entry per CDR3 protein. In the table there are around 58,000 distinct CDR3 sequences, around 21% of which are singletons. The sequenced sample consisted of CD4+ T cells from blood. The receptors originated from a human donor in good health. The CDR3 runs from the conserved cysteine through the conserved F or W. D genes are given only for firm matches. Clone size is given for some rows only: seen once, a few or many times, or a class if the clone is expanded.

size,V,length,D,J,DNA,CDR3
few,TRBV29-1,12,TRBD1,TRBJ2-7,TGCAGCGTTGGGGACAGGGGTTACGAGCAGTACTTC,CSVGDRGYEQYF
few,TRBV19,16,TRBD1,TRBJ1-2,TGTGCCAGTAGTCCCACGAGGACAGGCACATACTATGGCTACACCTTC,CASSPTRTGTYYGYTF
many,TRBV6-2/TRBV6-3,16,.,TRBJ2-1,TGTGCCAGCAAGAAGCCTGGAGCGGAGATCTACAATGAGCAGTTCTTC,CASKKPGAEIYNEQFF
.,TRBV19,14,TRBD2,TRBJ2-7,TGTGCCAGTAGTATGATCCTGGCGGGAGGCGAGCAGTACTTC,CASSMILAGGEQYF
.,TRBV7-3,12,TRBD1,TRBJ2-3,TGTGCCAGCAGCTCGACAGGGGATACGCAGTATTTT,CASSSTGDTQYF
many,TRBV19,15,TRBD1,TRBJ1-5,TGTGCCAGTAGTCGACAGGGGCCTTCAAATCAGCCCCAGCATTTT,CASSRQGPSNQPQHF
many,TRBV9,16,.,TRBJ1-3,TGTGCCAGCAGCCAAGGTTGGCTGGCATCTGGAAACACCATATATTTT,CASSQGWLASGNTIYF
few,TRBV14,14,.,TRBJ2-2,TGTGCCAGCAGCCAATCTGTCTCCAACGGGGAGCTGTTTTTT,CASSQSVSNGELFF
few,TRBV12-3/TRBV12-4,16,.,TRBJ2-2,TGTGCCAGCGCACCCCGCGAGGGGACGAACACCGGGGAGCTGTTTTTT,CASAPREGTNTGELFF
few,TRBV5-1,15,.,TRBJ1-2,TGCGCCAGCAGCTCCTCCCCAGGAGCTAACTATGGCTACACCTTC,CASSSSPGANYGYTF
.,TRBV19,15,TRBD1,TRBJ2-3,TGTGCCAGTAGTTCAAATACAGGGGGCACAGATACGCAGTATTTT,CASSSNTGGTDTQYF
many,TRBV5-1,14,.,TRBJ1-1,TGCGCCAGCAGCTTTTTGGGGGTGAACACTGAAGCTTTCTTT,CASSFLGVNTEAFF
many,TRBV7-9,14,TRBD1,TRBJ1-1,TGTGCCAGCAGCCTGATGACAGGGCGAACTGAAGCTTTCTTT,CASSLMTGRTEAFF
.,TRBV5-6,15,TRBD1,TRBJ2-1,TGTGCCAGCAGCTTGGCGGACAGGGAGGTTGGTGAGCAGTTCTTC,CASSLADREVGEQFF
many,TRBV2,11,.,TRBJ2-5,TGTGCCAGCAGTCTCAAAGAGACCCAGTACTTC,CASSLKETQYF
many,TRBV20-1,15,.,TRBJ2-3,TGCAGTGCTAGGGGCGCAGGGGAGGGCGCAGATACGCAGTATTTT,CSARGAGEGADTQYF
many,TRBV30,13,.,TRBJ1-1,TGTGCCTGGAGTGTAGCTATGAACACTGAAGCTTTCTTT,CAWSVAMNTEAFF
.,TRBV2,16,.,TRBJ1-3,TGTGCCAGTCACTTTGACGGGGGCGCGTATGGAAACACCATATATTTT,CASHFDGGAYGNTIYF
few,TRBV6-1,19,.,TRBJ1-2,TGTGCCAGCAGTCGCCTAGTATCCGGGACATCCTATTCTAACTATGGCTACACCTTC,CASSRLVSGTSYSNYGYTF
few,TRBV29-1,16,TRBD2,TRBJ2-1,TGCAGCGTTGAAGATCTTGCGGGAGGGCCCAGGAATGAGCAGTTCTTC,CSVEDLAGGPRNEQFF
few,TRBV12-3/TRBV12-4,16,TRBD2,TRBJ2-2,TGTGCCAGCAGTTTCGCCGGACTAGTGAGCGCCGGGGAGCTGTTTTTT,CASSFAGLVSAGELFF
many,TRBV12-3/TRBV12-4,16,TRBD2,TRBJ2-7,TGTGCCAGCAGTTCGGGACTAGCGGGAGGTGGGTACGAGCAGTACTTC,CASSSGLAGGGYEQYF
few,TRBV6-5,15,TRBD1,TRBJ2-1,TGTGCCAGCAGTCCCCGTGACAGGGGCAACGATGAGCAGTTCTTC,CASSPRDRGNDEQFF
.,TRBV30,14,.,TRBJ2-2,TGTGCCTGGAGGTCGCAACAAAACACCGGGGAGCTGTTTTTT,CAWRSQQNTGELFF
many,TRBV9,13,.,TRBJ1-1,TGTGCCAGCAGCCTGACCCCGAACACTGAAGCTTTCTTT,CASSLTPNTEAFF
.,TRBV5-6,17,TRBD2,TRBJ2-3,TGTGCCAGCAGCTCGAGGACTAGCGGGGCCCAACCAGATACGCAGTATTTT,CASSSRTSGAQPDTQYF
.,TRBV2,14,.,TRBJ2-2,TGTGCCAGCAGTACCCAGGCGGAGACCGGGGAGCTGTTTTTT,CASSTQAETGELFF
.,TRBV6-6,15,.,TRBJ2-6,TGTGCCAGCAGTTACGGGTCCTCTGGGGCCAACGTCCTGACTTTC,CASSYGSSGANVLTF
.,TRBV7-8,16,.,TRBJ1-2,TGTGCCAGCAGCTTATCCCCAGATTCAGGGGCCTATGGCTACACCTTC,CASSLSPDSGAYGYTF
many,TRBV5-1,19,.,TRBJ2-6,TGCGCCAGCAGCTTGGAACCTTCTGGGCAGGGGTCTGGGGCCAACGTCCTGACTTTC,CASSLEPSGQGSGANVLTF
many,TRBV6-2/TRBV6-3,15,TRBD1,TRBJ2-1,TGTGCCAGCAGCCGCAGGGGGCTAGACATGTATGAGCAGTTCTTC,CASSRRGLDMYEQFF
.,TRBV15,13,.,TRBJ2-3,TGTGCCACCAGCAGAGATCGTGAAGATACGCAGTATTTT,CATSRDREDTQYF
many,TRBV10-3,14,TRBD1,TRBJ1-5,TGTGCCATCAGCACAGGGGTTTCGGATCAGCCCCAGCATTTT,CAISTGVSDQPQHF
few,TRBV6-6,13,.,TRBJ1-1,TGTGCCAGCAGTTACAACGCTAACACTGAAGCTTTCTTT,CASSYNANTEAFF
many,TRBV7-2,14,TRBD1,TRBJ1-2,TGTGCCAGCAGCTTATACGGACAGGGGGATGGCTACACCTTC,CASSLYGQGDGYTF
few,TRBV29-1,13,.,TRBJ2-2,TGCAGCGTTGATCGCCAGAACACCGGGGAGCTGTTTTTT,CSVDRQNTGELFF
few,TRBV11-2,14,TRBD1,TRBJ2-1,TGTGCCAGCAGGCTGACAGGGGCTTACAATGAGCAGTTCTTC,CASRLTGAYNEQFF
many,TRBV2,15,.,TRBJ1-1,TGTGCCAGTACTATCAACCCGGGGATGTACACTGAAGCTTTCTTT,CASTINPGMYTEAFF
few,TRBV19,13,.,TRBJ1-1,TGTGCCAGTAGTATAGAGGAAACGACTGAAGCTTTCTTT,CASSIEETTEAFF
few,TRBV6-5,17,.,TRBJ1-2,TGTGCCAGCAGTTACAAGACCGGACAGCCAAATCCCTATGGCTACACCTTC,CASSYKTGQPNPYGYTF
few,TRBV19,14,TRBD1,TRBJ2-7,TGTGCCAGCAGCCGCAGGACAGGGAATTACGAGCAGTACTTC,CASSRRTGNYEQYF
many,TRBV6-2/TRBV6-3,13,.,TRBJ2-3,TGTGCCAGTAGGAGGAGCACCACAGATACGCAGTATTTT,CASRRSTTDTQYF
.,TRBV6-2/TRBV6-3,15,TRBD2,TRBJ2-3,TGTGCCAGCAGTTACGCGGGGGACTCCACAGATACGCAGTATTTT,CASSYAGDSTDTQYF
.,TRBV4-1,16,TRBD2,TRBJ2-5,TGCGCCAGCAGCCAAGCTCCAGCGGGGGGGCAAGAGACCCAGTACTTC,CASSQAPAGGQETQYF
few,TRBV3-1,12,.,TRBJ2-5,TGTGCCAGCAGCCACCCCGGCCAGACCCAGTACTTC,CASSHPGQTQYF
few,TRBV5-1,17,.,TRBJ1-2,TGCGCCAGCAGTCCCACCCCGGTTACAGGGATTGAGTATTGCTACACCTTC,CASSPTPVTGIEYCYTF
few,TRBV6-6,15,TRBD1,TRBJ1-2,TGTGCCAGCAGTGAGGACAGGGAACCTAACTATGGCTACACCTTC,CASSEDREPNYGYTF